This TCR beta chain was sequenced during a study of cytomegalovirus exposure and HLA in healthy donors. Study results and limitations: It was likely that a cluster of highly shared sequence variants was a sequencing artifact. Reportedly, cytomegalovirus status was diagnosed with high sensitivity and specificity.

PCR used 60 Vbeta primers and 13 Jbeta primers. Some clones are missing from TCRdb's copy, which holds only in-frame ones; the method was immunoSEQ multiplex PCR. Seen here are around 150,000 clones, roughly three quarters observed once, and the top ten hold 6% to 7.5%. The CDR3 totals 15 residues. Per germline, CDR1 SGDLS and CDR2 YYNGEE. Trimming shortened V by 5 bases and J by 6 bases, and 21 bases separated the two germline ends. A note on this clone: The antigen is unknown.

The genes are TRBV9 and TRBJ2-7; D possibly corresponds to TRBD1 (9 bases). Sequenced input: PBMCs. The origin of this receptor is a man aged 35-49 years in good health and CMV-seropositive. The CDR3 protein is CASSRGGQGLGEQYF. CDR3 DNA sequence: TGTGCCAGCAGTCGGGGGGGACAGGGTTTAGGCGAGCAGTACTTC.